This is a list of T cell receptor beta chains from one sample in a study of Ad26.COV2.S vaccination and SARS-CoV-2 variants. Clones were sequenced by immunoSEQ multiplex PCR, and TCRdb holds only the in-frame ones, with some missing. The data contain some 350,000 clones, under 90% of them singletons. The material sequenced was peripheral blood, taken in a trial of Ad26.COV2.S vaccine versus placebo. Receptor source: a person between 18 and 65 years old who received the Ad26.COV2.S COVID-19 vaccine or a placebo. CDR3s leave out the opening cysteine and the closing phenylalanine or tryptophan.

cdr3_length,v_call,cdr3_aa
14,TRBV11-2,ASSLFRDSSYNEQF
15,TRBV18,ASSPPGQGWYFYEQY
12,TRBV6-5,ASSRLTGVFGYT
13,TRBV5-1,ASSADTGHRYEQY
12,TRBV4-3,ASSPGLQPGTQY
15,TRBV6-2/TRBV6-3,ASSYNLAAILTDTQY
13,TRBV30,AWSVGQGLFQPQH
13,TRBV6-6,ASSYLQGGNQPQH
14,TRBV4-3,ASRRSNGPPLGEQY
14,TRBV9,ASSREAGVRPGELF
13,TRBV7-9,ASRKGEGYRYGYT
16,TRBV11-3,ASSLGTGGAIFAKTQY
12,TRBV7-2,ASSHAMGAGELF
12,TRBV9,ASSVAGPIDTQY
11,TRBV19,ASSIRGGDGYT
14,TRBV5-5,ASSRPRGRYQETQY
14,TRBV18,ASSPGALSSYNEQF
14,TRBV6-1,ASSENLGPAWNEQF
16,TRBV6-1,ASSATRFTLSSGQPQH
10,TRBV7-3,ASSLGPGEQF
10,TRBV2,ASRKEDQPQH
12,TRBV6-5,ASRHGDVNQPQH
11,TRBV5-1,ASSLNTGTEAF
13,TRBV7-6,ASSLRTSGEYEQY
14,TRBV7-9,ASSPSTSGAYNEQF
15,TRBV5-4,ASSLVSGDWGTDTQY
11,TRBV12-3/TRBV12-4,ASSLGTGEGYT
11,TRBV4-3,ASSHWGFYGYT
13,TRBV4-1,ASSLPEALRPEAF
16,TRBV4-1,ASSQDPADTLMNTEAF
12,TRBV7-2,ASSFGDSAYEQY
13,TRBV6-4,ASSDSNRGNTEAF
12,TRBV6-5,ASKKGGVGTEAF
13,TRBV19,ASSMISGSNQPQH
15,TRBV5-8,ASSVGTSESSYNEQF
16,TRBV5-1,ASSPFGTVGGENTEAF
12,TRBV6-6,AGSVTDPNYGYT
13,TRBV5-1,ASSLARGDWDEQF
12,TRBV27,ASSRGGYGQPQH
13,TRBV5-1,ASSLLRDHTGELF
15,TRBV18,ASSPFGPITGANVLT
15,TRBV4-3,ASSFRTSGRNTDTQY
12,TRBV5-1,ASSVEGAYNEQF
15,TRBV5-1,ASSLEPGLHSGNTIY
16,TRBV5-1,ASSPPIAGVFNTGELF
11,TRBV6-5,ASSRGVDTEAF
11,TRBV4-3,ASSFIQGDGYT
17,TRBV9,ASSVGTSGGRSSYNEQF
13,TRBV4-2,ASSRGDSGNNEQF
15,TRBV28,ASRSTTRGKMNTEAF
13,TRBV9,ASSVGTTPGETQY